The rows below give T cell receptor beta chains drawn from one sample of a study of cytomegalovirus exposure and HLA in healthy donors. Clones were sequenced by immunoSEQ multiplex PCR, and TCRdb holds only the in-frame ones, with some missing. The table has 64,000 or so clones, approximately 63% seen once. Sequencing was done on a sample of PBMCs. The receptors come from a woman between 45 and 60 years old in good health and CMV-seropositive. Both conserved end residues are part of each CDR3. Each record gives: V gene, CDR3 length, J gene, D gene, clone size, CDR3 protein, CDR3 DNA. The D gene is left open where the match is weak. Only part of the rows carry a size: once, few, many, or a class if the clone is expanded.

>TRBV4-2|12|TRBJ1-1|.|once
CASSQGTTEAFF
TGTGCCAGCAGCCAAGGGACAACTGAAGCTTTCTTT
>TRBV28|14|TRBJ1-2|TRBD1|.
CASSPGTGGRGYTF
TGTGCCAGCAGCCCCGGGACAGGGGGACGAGGCTACACCTTC
>TRBV7-8|14|TRBJ2-1|TRBD2|.
CASSPGTSGREQFF
TGTGCCAGCAGCCCAGGGACTAGCGGGAGGGAGCAGTTCTTC
>TRBV5-1|16|TRBJ2-7|TRBD2|.
CASSPQASGSHYEQYF
TGCGCCAGCAGCCCCCAAGCTAGCGGGAGCCACTACGAGCAGTACTTC
>TRBV28|16|TRBJ2-4|.|.
CASSFHGAGTKNIQYF
TGTGCCAGCAGTTTCCATGGCGCGGGGACCAAAAACATTCAGTACTTC
>TRBV6-5|15|TRBJ1-2|.|.
CASSYSRGAQSGYTF
TGTGCCAGCAGTTACTCGCGGGGGGCGCAAAGTGGCTACACCTTC
>TRBV27|15|TRBJ1-4|.|.
CASSLSNPRDEKLFF
TGTGCCAGCAGTTTATCGAACCCGAGGGATGAAAAACTGTTTTTT
>TRBV7-9|15|TRBJ1-1|TRBD1|.
CASSQGQLLNTEAFF
TGTGCCAGCAGCCAGGGACAGCTATTGAACACTGAAGCTTTCTTT
>TRBV18|15|TRBJ1-4|TRBD1|few
CASSPRQGVREKLFF
TGTGCCAGCTCACCCCGACAGGGTGTGCGGGAAAAACTGTTTTTT
>TRBV5-6|17|TRBJ1-5|.|.
CASRRQGDSVTDQPQHF
TGTGCCAGCAGGAGGCAGGGTGACAGCGTTACGGATCAGCCCCAGCATTTT
>TRBV5-1|14|TRBJ2-1|TRBD1|once
CASSLVEGQGMQFF
TGCGCCAGCAGCTTGGTAGAGGGACAGGGGATGCAGTTCTTC
>TRBV18|14|TRBJ2-3|.|.
CASSPPRDTDTQYF
TGTGCCAGCTCACCACCCAGGGACACAGATACGCAGTATTTT
>TRBV29-1|13|TRBJ2-5|TRBD1|once
CSVEEGGSETQYF
TGCAGCGTTGAAGAAGGGGGCAGTGAGACCCAGTACTTC
>TRBV5-4|11|TRBJ1-1|.|.
CASSLGLRAFF
TGTGCCAGCAGCTTAGGCCTGAGGGCTTTCTTT
>TRBV5-8|15|TRBJ2-1|TRBD1|.
CASRFGTDFYNEQFF
TGTGCCAGCAGATTCGGGACAGACTTCTACAATGAGCAGTTCTTC
>TRBV5-5|15|TRBJ1-6|.|.
CASSLRFSYNSPLHF
TGTGCCAGCAGTCTACGGTTCTCCTATAATTCACCCCTCCACTTT
>TRBV4-1|16|TRBJ2-1|TRBD2|few
CASSPLGGGTYNEQFF
TGCGCCAGCAGCCCCCTGGGGGGGGGTACCTACAATGAGCAGTTCTTC
>TRBV23-1|21|TRBJ2-5|.|.
CASSRSGLQGAARPFQETQYF
TGCGCCAGCAGTCGATCGGGTCTACAGGGAGCCGCTCGACCCTTTCAAGAGACCCAGTACTTC
>TRBV4-3|16|TRBJ2-7|TRBD2|few
CASSQAGGRKAYEQYF
TGCGCCAGCAGCCAAGCGGGGGGGAGGAAGGCCTACGAGCAGTACTTC
>TRBV10-3|12|TRBJ1-1|.|.
CATLQGNTEAFF
TGTGCCACCCTACAGGGGAACACTGAAGCTTTCTTT
>TRBV21-1|19|TRBJ2-1|.|.
CASSKRGKSLQGEGNEQFF
TGTGCCAGCAGCAAACGAGGAAAGAGCTTACAGGGGGAGGGCAATGAGCAGTTCTTC
>TRBV6-5|12|TRBJ2-7|.|few
CASSPAIYEQYF
TGTGCCAGCAGTCCCGCTATCTACGAGCAGTACTTC
>TRBV5-1|18|TRBJ2-3|TRBD2|.
CASSLLGLAGATGDTQYF
TGCGCCAGCAGCTTACTAGGACTAGCGGGGGCTACAGGGGATACGCAGTATTTT
>TRBV11-3|13|TRBJ2-5|TRBD2|.
CASSPSGEQTQYF
TGTGCCAGCAGCCCTAGCGGGGAGCAGACCCAGTACTTC
>TRBV19|15|TRBJ1-4|.|.
CASSIRSRAAEKLFF
TGTGCCAGTAGTATAAGGAGCAGGGCGGCTGAAAAACTGTTTTTT